This T cell receptor (beta chain) was sequenced for a study of breast tumors, draining lymph nodes, adjacent tissues. This clonotype was observed at least ten times. Its antigen remains unidentified. Breast cancer patients provided tissue from their axillary draining lymph nodes. The V and J ends lost 2 bases and 3 bases, in that order; junction bases with no gene match: 4. The CDR3 extends over 15 amino acids. Notes on the study in general: Data fit most tumor T cells coming from lymph node, expanding in tumor.

TCRdb used MiXCR to reprocess the multiplex PCR reads, holding one entry per CDR3 protein. This table holds 150,000 to 200,000 distinct CDR3 sequences, roughly 30% found once. The chain recombines TRBV12-3 or TRBV12-4 with TRBJ1-3; 7 bases agree with TRBD1. What was sequenced was axillary lymph node tissue. The receptor's source is a female donor with breast cancer. Some clones in this sample may be carry-over from other donors' samples. The CDR3, as DNA: TGTGCCAGCAGTTTAACGGGGACAGTTGGAAACACCATATATTTT. This codes for CASSLTGTVGNTIYF.